The 19 T cell receptor beta chains given below trace back to one sample, sequenced in a study of T cell repertoires in cytomegalovirus infection. TCRdb re-derived calls from the reads in MiXCR, one entry per CDR3 protein. Altogether about 300,000 distinct CDR3 sequences are present, about 23% being singletons, with the ten largest covering more than 11%. Sequenced input: PBMCs. The receptors shown here come from a human donor in good health (CMV status not recorded). Some clones in this sample may be carry-over from other donors' samples.

The chain is built from TRBV29-1 and TRBJ2-2, with 10 nucleotides matching TRBD1. The J segment lost 6 bases and the V segment lost 7 bases, leaving 8 bases of the junction unmatched. Germline lookup yields CDR1 SQVTM and CDR2 ANQGSEA. This CDR3 has 14 amino acids. CDR3 in DNA: TGCAGCGCCCACCGGGACAGGGGAGCCGGGGAGCTGTTTTTT. Translating gives CSAHRDRGAGELFF.

The rearrangement joins TRBV29-1 to TRBJ2-3; D remains unclear. Trimming pared 6 bases from V and 6 bases from J, leaving 16 bases between. Germline loops: CDR1 SQVTM, CDR2 ANQGSEA. This CDR3 region has 13 residues. CDR3 residues: CSVLEWYGDTQYF. The CDR3 coding sequence is TGCAGCGTGCTGGAATGGTACGGGGATACGCAGTATTTT.

This clonotype was recorded at least ten times. The V and J genes are TRBV7-2 and TRBJ2-5; D is uncertain. From germline, CDR1 is SGHTA and CDR2 FQGNSA. The V end lost 2 bases, the J end lost 0 bases, and 4 bases lay between the germline ends. This CDR3 is 13 amino acids long. CDR3 sequence (DNA): TGTGCCAGCAGCTTATTAAACCAAGAGACCCAGTACTTC. The encoded protein is CASSLLNQETQYF.

This clonotype turned up a few times. CDR3 residues: CASQPSGGTLDTQYF. Here the CDR3 DNA reads TGTGCCAGCCAACCCTCCGGCGGGACCTTGGATACGCAGTATTTT. This chain connects TRBV7-2 to TRBJ2-3; D is possibly TRBD2 (6 bases). The V and J ends lost 8 bases and 6 bases respectively, with 21 bases between them. The CDR3 spans 15 residues. Germline values: CDR1 SGHTA, CDR2 FQGNSA.

The rearrangement joins TRBV28 to TRBJ1-2; unclear D gene. This CDR3 contains 14 residues. Per germline, CDR1 MDHEN and CDR2 SYDVKM. Trimming cost V 6 bases and J 7 bases, with 18 bases left between them. The CDR3 reads CASSSGPPLVGYTF. The DNA of the CDR3 is TGTGCCAGCAGCTCCGGGCCACCTTTGGTTGGCTACACCTTC.

This chain joins TRBV11-2 and TRBJ2-5; 9 nucleotides line up with TRBD2. After removal of 5 bases from V and 5 bases from J, the junction contained 18 bases not matched to a gene. CDR3 size: 18 residues. Germline V CDR1 and CDR2: SGHAT, FQNNGV. Here the CDR3 DNA reads TGTGCCAGCAGCCAAACCCGGCGACTGGCGGGAGGGCCGGAGACCCAGTACTTC. Translating gives CASSQTRRLAGGPETQYF. Based on the CDR3 plus reference TRBV11-2 and TRBJ2-5, the full variable domain is EAGVAQSPRYKIIEKRQSVAFWCNPISGHATLYWYQQILGQGPKLLIQFQNNGVVDDSQLPKDRFSAERLKGVDSTLKIQPAKLEDSAVYLCASSQTRRLAGGPETQYFGPGTRLLVL.

This clonotype was observed a handful of times. CDR3 protein: CAWSVAWLTSSYEQYF. The CDR3 bases are TGTGCCTGGAGTGTGGCTTGGTTAACGAGCTCCTACGAGCAGTACTTC. V and J are TRBV30 and TRBJ2-7; D gene ambiguous. Trimming left V 0 bases short and J 0 bases short, with 15 bases between. CDR3 length equals 16 residues. Germline-derived CDR1 and CDR2 are GTSNPN and SVGIG (reference sequence).

This clonotype was detected many times. J is TRBJ2-5 and V is TRBV7-6; D is tentatively TRBD1 or TRBD2 (5 bases each). The length of the CDR3 is 14 residues. Trimming stripped 1 base from V and 2 bases from J, with 8 bases between. CDR1 and CDR2 from the germline V gene are SGHVS and FNYEAQ. The DNA of the CDR3 is TGTGCCAGCAGCTTAGATGGGGGTCAAGAGACCCAGTACTTC. Translation: CASSLDGGQETQYF.

As DNA, the CDR3 is TGTGCCAGCAGCCCGAATCCGACAGGGAAACAGCCCCAGCATTTT. This translates into CASSPNPTGKQPQHF. The V gene is TRBV9, the J gene TRBJ1-5; 7 bases align to TRBD1. CDR3 length: 15 amino acids. Germline-derived CDR1 and CDR2 are SGDLS and YYNGEE. V dropped 4 bases and J dropped 7; count of bases not matched to a gene: 11.

V and J are TRBV6-4 and TRBJ2-6; D unclear. Germline assignment: CDR1 MRHNA and CDR2 SNTAGT. With 4 bases removed from V and 2 bases from J, the gap between germline ends came to 6 bases. The CDR3 extends over 14 amino acids. The CDR3 bases are TGTGCCAGCAGTGTGGACGCTGGGGCCAACGTCCTGACTTTC. The encoded protein is CASSVDAGANVLTF.

V and J are TRBV19 and TRBJ2-1; TRBD1 matches 10 bases. Germline assignment: CDR1 LNHDA and CDR2 SQIVND (reference sequence). The CDR3 sequence is 16 residues long. Trimming took 5 bases from V and 7 from J; bases not matched to a gene: 11. The CDR3 nucleotides read TGTGCCAGTAGTCCGACTGGGACAGGGGCGAGGAATGAGCAGTTCTTC. As protein: CASSPTGTGARNEQFF.

CDR3 nucleotide sequence: TGTGCCAGCACGCGGACTAGCGGGATTTCCGGGGAGCTGTTTTTT. Protein sequence: CASTRTSGISGELFF. The rearrangement uses TRBV6-2 or TRBV6-3 and TRBJ2-2, with 12 positions matching TRBD2. This CDR3 region has 15 residues. The junction had 6 bases not matched to a gene; V was cut back by 7 bases and J by 6 bases. CDR1 is MNHEY, CDR2 SVGEGT, per germline.

The chain joins TRBV5-1 to TRBJ1-1; 10 positions agree with TRBD1. The CDR3 spans 16 residues. CDR1 is SGHRS and CDR2 is YFSETQ in the germline V gene. The trim removed 4 bases at V and 5 bases at J, leaving 11 bases unmatched. CDR3 protein: CASSLEIGQGGTEAFF. The CDR3 coding sequence is TGCGCCAGCAGCCTAGAAATTGGACAGGGGGGAACTGAAGCTTTCTTT.

This clonotype was seen only a few times. V gene TRBV20-1 combines with J gene TRBJ1-3; D not resolved. Germline CDR1 is DFQATT and CDR2 is SNEGSKA (reference sequence). V was shortened by 5 bases and J by 3 bases, with 5 bases between the two germline ends. This CDR3 spans 11 amino acids. CDR3 in DNA: TGCAGTGCTTCCTTTGGAAACACCATATATTTT. Residues: CSASFGNTIYF.

The chain has TRBV6-2 or TRBV6-3 and TRBJ2-2; D may match TRBD1 or TRBD2 (5 bases each). Germline lookup yields CDR1 MNHEY and CDR2 SVGEGT. There are 14 residues in the CDR3. V was shortened by 4 bases and J by 4 bases, with 10 bases between the two germline ends. CDR3 protein: CASSSRDLTGELFF. The CDR3 coding sequence is TGTGCCAGCAGTTCCCGGGACCTCACCGGGGAGCTGTTTTTT.

The chain recombines TRBV19 with TRBJ1-5; weak D call: TRBD1 (6 bases). V lost 7 bases and J lost 0, with 10 bases in between. The CDR3 extends over 14 amino acids. Looked up from germline, CDR1 is LNHDA and CDR2 is SQIVND (reference sequence). The CDR3 bases are TGTGCCAGTAAGAAGGGGGATAGCAATCAGCCCCAGCATTTT. It encodes CASKKGDSNQPQHF.

This clonotype was seen many times. The genes are TRBV7-2 and TRBJ2-2; possibly TRBD2 for D (6 bases). The CDR3 loop spans 14 amino acids. The germline gives CDR1 SGHTA, CDR2 FQGNSA. V was pared by 4 bases and J by 4 bases, with 10 bases between. The CDR3 DNA is TGTGCCAGCAGCTCCGGAGGGAGCACCGGGGAGCTGTTTTTT. Its translation is CASSSGGSTGELFF. Looking up the rest from reference TRBV7-2 and TRBJ2-2 gives the full variable domain: GAGVSQSPSNKVTEKGKDVELRCDPISGHTALYWYRQSLGQGLEFLIYFQGNSAPDKSGLPSDRFSAERTGGSVSTLTIQRTQQEDSAVYLCASSSGGSTGELFFGEGSRLTVL.

This sequence joins TRBV27 and TRBJ2-5, with 9 bases matching TRBD2. The CDR3 runs 15 residues. After removal of 5 bases from V and 1 base from J, the junction contained 5 bases not matched to a gene. Germline V gene sequence: CDR1 MNHEY, CDR2 SMNVEV (reference sequence). The CDR3 protein is CASSGSGRAQETQYF. For the CDR3, the DNA is TGTGCCAGCAGTGGTAGCGGGAGAGCCCAAGAGACCCAGTACTTC.

This clonotype was recorded at least ten times. V gene TRBV7-6 combines with J gene TRBJ2-7; TRBD2 agrees at 12 bases. V dropped 5 bases and J dropped 0; count of bases not matched to a gene: 2. The CDR3 totals 15 residues. Germline lookup yields CDR1 SGHVS and CDR2 FNYEAQ. The CDR3 nucleotides read TGTGCCAGCAGCCAGACTAGCGGGAGCTCCTACGAGCAGTACTTC. It is translated as CASSQTSGSSYEQYF. The full variable domain, completed using reference TRBV7-6 and TRBJ2-7, is GAGVSQSPRYKVTKRGQDVALRCDPISGHVSLYWYRQALGQGPEFLTYFNYEAQQDKSGLPNDRFSAERPEGSISTLTIQRTEQRDSAMYRCASSQTSGSSYEQYFGPGTRLTVT.